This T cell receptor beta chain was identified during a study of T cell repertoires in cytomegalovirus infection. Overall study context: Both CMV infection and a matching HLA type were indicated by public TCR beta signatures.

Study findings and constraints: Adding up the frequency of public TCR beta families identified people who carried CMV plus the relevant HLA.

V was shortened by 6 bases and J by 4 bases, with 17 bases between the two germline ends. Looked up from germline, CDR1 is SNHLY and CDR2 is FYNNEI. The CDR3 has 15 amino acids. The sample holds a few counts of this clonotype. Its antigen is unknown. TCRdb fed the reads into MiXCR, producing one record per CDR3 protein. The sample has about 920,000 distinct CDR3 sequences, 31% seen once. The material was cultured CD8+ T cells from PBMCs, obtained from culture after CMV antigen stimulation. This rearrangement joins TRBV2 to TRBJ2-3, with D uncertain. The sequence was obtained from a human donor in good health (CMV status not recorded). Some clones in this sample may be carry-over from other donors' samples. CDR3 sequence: CASSSLEAWADTQYF. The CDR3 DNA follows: TGTGCCAGCAGCAGTTTAGAAGCTTGGGCAGATACGCAGTATTTT.